This T cell receptor (beta chain) comes out of a study of spatial heterogeneity in lung cancer. The germline V and J ends were trimmed by 1 base and 8 bases, with 15 bases remaining between them. The CDR3 is 14 residues long. CDR1 is SGHNT, CDR2 YYREEE, per germline (reference sequence). At least ten counts were recorded for this clonotype. Each TCR cDNA molecule carried a unique molecular identifier. Using its own MiXCR run on the 5' RACE reads, TCRdb lists one record per CDR3 protein. Among some 80,000 distinct CDR3 sequences listed, approximately 8.1% were seen once. Time point of the sample: sample taken at primary tumor resection.

This chain connects TRBV5-4 to TRBJ1-1; a weak D match, TRBD1 (5 bases). This clonotype was sampled from a male donor with early-stage non-small cell lung cancer. This specimen consisted of PBMCs, obtained at surgery. The CDR3 loop reads CASSLYGAGSEAFF. For the CDR3, the DNA is TGTGCCAGCAGCTTGTATGGGGCAGGGAGCGAAGCTTTCTTT.